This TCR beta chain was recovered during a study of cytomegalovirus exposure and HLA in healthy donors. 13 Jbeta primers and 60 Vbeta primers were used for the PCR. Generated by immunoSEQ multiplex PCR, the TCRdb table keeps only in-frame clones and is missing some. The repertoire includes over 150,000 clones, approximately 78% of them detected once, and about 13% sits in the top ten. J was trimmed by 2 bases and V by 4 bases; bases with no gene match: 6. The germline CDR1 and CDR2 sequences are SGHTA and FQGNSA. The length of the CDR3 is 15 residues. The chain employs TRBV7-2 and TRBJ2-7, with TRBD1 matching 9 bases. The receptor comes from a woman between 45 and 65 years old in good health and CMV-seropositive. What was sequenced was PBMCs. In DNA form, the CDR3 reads TGTGCCAGCAGCTCCCCGGACAGGGGCCCCTACGAGCAGTACTTC. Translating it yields CASSSPDRGPYEQYF.